The clone carrying this T cell receptor beta chain was counted a few times. Its antigen is not known. The sample is drawn from a study of T cells after yellow fever vaccination. Study-level findings and limits: Post-booster repertoires contained most primary-vaccination clones again (about 95% CD4, around 88% CD8). Weaker in magnitude, the secondary response showed a faster peak on day 5 versus 15.

The germline CDR1 and CDR2 sequences are MDHEN and SYDVKM. V dropped 6 bases and J dropped 5 bases, with 13 bases sitting between them. This CDR3 has 14 residues. UMIs and a universal primer site were added when TCR cDNA was made by 5'RACE template switching. MiXCR, run by TCRdb on the 5' RACE reads, gives a single entry per CDR3 protein. The sample comprises 320,000 or so distinct CDR3 sequences, roughly 8.6% of which are singletons, and 15% to 20% rests with the top ten. The clonotype originates from a man between 18 and 35 years old who received the YFV17D yellow fever vaccine. This chain connects TRBV28 to TRBJ2-2; no clear D. The specimen was PBMCs, collected roughly 46 days after the first yellow fever vaccination. The CDR3 nucleotides read TGTGCCAGCAGCTCCTGGGCCCGAACCGGGGAGCTGTTTTTT. Its protein is CASSSWARTGELFF. Supplemented by reference TRBV28 and TRBJ2-2, the full variable domain reads DVKVTQSSRYLVKRTGEKVFLECVQDMDHENMFWYRQDPGLGLRLIYFSYDVKMKEKGDIPEGYSVSREKKERFSLILESASTNQTSMYLCASSSWARTGELFFGEGSRLTVL.